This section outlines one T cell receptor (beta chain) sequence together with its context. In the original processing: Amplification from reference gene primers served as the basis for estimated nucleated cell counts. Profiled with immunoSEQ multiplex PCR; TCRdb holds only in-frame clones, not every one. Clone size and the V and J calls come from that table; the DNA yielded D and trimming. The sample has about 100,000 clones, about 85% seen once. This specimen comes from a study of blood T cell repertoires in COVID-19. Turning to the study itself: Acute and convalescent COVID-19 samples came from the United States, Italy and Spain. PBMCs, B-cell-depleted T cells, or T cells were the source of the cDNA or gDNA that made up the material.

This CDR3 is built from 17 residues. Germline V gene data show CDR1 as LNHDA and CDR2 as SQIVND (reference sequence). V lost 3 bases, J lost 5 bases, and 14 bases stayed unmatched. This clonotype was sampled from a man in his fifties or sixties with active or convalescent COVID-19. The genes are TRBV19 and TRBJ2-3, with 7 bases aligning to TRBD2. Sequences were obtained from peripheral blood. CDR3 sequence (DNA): TGTGCCAGTAGTATCTTTTCGGGAGGTCAACCTGTAGATACGCAGTATTTT. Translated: CASSIFSGGQPVDTQYF.